The entry that follows covers one T cell receptor beta chain sequence. Its antigen is unidentified. TCRdb reanalysed the 5' RACE reads using MiXCR and keeps one entry per CDR3 protein. The sample lists about 330,000 distinct CDR3 sequences, around 6.8% occurring once. The data were taken from a study of T cells after yellow fever vaccination. Study findings and constraints: After the booster, approximately 96% of CD4 and 75% to 90% of CD8 primary-response clones were re-detected.

This clonotype originated in a man younger than 35 who received the YFV17D yellow fever vaccine. The sample in question was PBMCs, obtained more than 35 days after the first yellow fever vaccination.

This chain's CDR3 is CASSPGGSPTEAFF. Here the CDR3 DNA reads TGTGCCAGCAGTCCAGGAGGGTCTCCGACTGAAGCTTTCTTT. The rearrangement links TRBV6-2 or TRBV6-3 to TRBJ1-1; D gene unclear. Germline-derived CDR1 and CDR2 are MNHEY and SVGEGT. The CDR3 extends over 14 amino acids. The V end lost 5 bases, the J end lost 5 bases, and 15 bases lay between the germline ends.